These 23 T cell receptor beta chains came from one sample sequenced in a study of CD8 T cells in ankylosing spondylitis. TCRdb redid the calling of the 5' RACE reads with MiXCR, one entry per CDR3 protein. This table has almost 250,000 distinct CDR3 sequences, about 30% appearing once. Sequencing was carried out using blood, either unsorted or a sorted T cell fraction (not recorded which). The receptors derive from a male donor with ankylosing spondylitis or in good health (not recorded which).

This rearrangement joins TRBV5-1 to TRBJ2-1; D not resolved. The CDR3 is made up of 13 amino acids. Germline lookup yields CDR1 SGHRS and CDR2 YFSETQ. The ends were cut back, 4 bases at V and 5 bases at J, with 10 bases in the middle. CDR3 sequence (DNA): TGCGCCAGCAGCGTGGACGGAAACAATGAGCAGTTCTTC. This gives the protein CASSVDGNNEQFF.

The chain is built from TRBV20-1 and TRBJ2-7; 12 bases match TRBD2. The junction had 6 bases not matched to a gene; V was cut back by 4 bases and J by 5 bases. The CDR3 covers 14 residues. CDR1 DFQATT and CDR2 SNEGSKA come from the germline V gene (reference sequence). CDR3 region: CSATRLAGAHEQYF. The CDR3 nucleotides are TGCAGTGCTACCAGACTAGCGGGGGCCCACGAGCAGTACTTC.

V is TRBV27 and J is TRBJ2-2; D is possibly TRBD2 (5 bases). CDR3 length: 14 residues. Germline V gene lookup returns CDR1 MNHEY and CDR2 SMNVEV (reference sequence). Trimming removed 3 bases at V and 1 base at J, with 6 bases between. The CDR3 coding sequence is TGTGCCAGCAGTTTTGCGGGGAACACCGGGGAGCTGTTTTTT. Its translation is CASSFAGNTGELFF.

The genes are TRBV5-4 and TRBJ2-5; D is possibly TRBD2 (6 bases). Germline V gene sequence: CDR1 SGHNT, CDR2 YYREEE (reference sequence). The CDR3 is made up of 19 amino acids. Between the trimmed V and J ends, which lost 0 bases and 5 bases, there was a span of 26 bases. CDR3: CASSLVKFVAGSGFETQYF. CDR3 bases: TGTGCCAGCAGCTTGGTTAAATTCGTTGCGGGGAGTGGATTCGAGACCCAGTACTTC.

In DNA, the CDR3 is TGTGCCATCATAGCGGGGGACACAGATACGCAGTATTTT. Amino acid sequence: CAIIAGDTDTQYF. This chain connects TRBV10-3 to TRBJ2-3, with TRBD2 matching over 9 bases. The V segment lost 7 bases and the J segment 2 bases; nucleotides outside the gene matches: 1. The CDR3 spans 13 residues. The germline V gene encodes CDR1 ENHRY and CDR2 SYGVKD.

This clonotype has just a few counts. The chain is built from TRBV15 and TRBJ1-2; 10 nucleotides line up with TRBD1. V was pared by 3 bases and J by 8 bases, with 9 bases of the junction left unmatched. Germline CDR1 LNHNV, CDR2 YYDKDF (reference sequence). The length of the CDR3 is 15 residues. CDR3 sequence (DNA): TGTGCCACCAGCAGGAAACCGGGACAGGGGATGGGCTACACCTTC. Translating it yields CATSRKPGQGMGYTF.

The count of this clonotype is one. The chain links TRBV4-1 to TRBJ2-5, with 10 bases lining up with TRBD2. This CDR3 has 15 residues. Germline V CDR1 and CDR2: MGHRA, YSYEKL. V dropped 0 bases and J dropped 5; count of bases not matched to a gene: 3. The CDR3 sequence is CASSQEGLARETQYF. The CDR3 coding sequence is TGCGCCAGCAGCCAAGAGGGACTAGCGAGGGAGACCCAGTACTTC.

The CDR3 sequence: CSTRNRVEQYF. CDR3 DNA sequence: TGCAGTACCAGAAACAGGGTCGAGCAGTACTTC. The V call is TRBV20-1, the J call TRBJ2-7; TRBD1 is a possible D gene (6 bases). With 8 bases removed from V and 6 bases from J, the gap between germline ends came to 14 bases. The length of the CDR3 is 11 residues. CDR1 and CDR2 (germline): DFQATT, SNEGSKA (reference sequence).

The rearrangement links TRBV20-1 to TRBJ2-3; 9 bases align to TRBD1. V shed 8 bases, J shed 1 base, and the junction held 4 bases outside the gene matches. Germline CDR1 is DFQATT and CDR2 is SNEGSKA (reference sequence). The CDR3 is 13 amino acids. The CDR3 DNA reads TGCAGTCGAAGGACAGGGGGCACAGATACGCAGTATTTT. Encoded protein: CSRRTGGTDTQYF.

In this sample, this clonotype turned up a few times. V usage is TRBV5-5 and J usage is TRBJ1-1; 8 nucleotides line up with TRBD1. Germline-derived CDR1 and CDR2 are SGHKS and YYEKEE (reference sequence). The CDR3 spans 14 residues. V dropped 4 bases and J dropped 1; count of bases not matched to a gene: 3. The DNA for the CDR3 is TGTGCCAGCAGCCTGGACAGGGCGAACACTGAAGCTTTCTTT. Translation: CASSLDRANTEAFF. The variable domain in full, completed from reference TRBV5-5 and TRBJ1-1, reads DAGVTQSPTHLIKTRGQQVTLRCSPISGHKSVSWYQQVLGQGPQFIFQYYEKEERGRGNFPDRFSARQFPNYSSELNVNALLLGDSALYLCASSLDRANTEAFFGQGTRLTVV.

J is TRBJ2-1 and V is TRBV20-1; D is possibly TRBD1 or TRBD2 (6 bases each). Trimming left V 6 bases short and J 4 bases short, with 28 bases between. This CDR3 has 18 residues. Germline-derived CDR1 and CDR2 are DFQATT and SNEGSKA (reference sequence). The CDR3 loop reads CSAHSGSSGGPRYNEQFF. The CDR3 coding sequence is TGCAGTGCGCACTCCGGTTCGTCTGGGGGGCCAAGGTACAATGAGCAGTTCTTC.

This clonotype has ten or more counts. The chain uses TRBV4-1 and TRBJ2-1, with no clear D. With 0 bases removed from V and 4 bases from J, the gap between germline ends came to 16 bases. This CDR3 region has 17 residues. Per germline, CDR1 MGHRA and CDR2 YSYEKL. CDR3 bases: TGCGCCAGCAGCCAAGAGACGGGCAGTCTCGGATACAATGAGCAGTTCTTC. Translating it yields CASSQETGSLGYNEQFF.

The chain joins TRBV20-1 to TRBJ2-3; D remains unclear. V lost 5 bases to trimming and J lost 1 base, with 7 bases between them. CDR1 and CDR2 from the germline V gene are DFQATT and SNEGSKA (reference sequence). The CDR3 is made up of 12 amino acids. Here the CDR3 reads CSAVMGTDTQYF. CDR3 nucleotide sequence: TGCAGTGCTGTTATGGGCACAGATACGCAGTATTTT.

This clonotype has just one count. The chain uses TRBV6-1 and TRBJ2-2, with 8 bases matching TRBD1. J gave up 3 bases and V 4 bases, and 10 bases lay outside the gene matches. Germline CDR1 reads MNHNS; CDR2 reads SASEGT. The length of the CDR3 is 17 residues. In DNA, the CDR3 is TGTGCCAGCAGTGGAACGGACAGGGCTGAACACACCGGGGAGCTGTTTTTT. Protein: CASSGTDRAEHTGELFF.

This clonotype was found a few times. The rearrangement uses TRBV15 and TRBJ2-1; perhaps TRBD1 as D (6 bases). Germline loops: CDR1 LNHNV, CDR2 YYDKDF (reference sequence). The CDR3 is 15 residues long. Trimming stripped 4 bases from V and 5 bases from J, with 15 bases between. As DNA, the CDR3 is TGTGCCACCAGCACCCCCGGGACACCACACAATGAGCAGTTCTTC. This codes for CATSTPGTPHNEQFF.

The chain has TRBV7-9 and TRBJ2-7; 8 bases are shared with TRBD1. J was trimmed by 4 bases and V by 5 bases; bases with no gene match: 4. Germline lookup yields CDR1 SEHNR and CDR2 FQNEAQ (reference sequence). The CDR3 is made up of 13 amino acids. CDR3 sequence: CASSHRQGYEQYF. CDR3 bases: TGTGCCAGCAGCCACCGACAGGGGTACGAGCAGTACTTC.

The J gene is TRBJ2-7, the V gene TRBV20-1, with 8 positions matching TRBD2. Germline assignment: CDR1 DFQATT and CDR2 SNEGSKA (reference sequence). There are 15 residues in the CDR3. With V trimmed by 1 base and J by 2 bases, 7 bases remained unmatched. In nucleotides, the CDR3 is TGCAGTGCTAGAGGAGCTAGCGGGCGCACCTACGAGCAGTACTTC. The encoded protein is CSARGASGRTYEQYF.

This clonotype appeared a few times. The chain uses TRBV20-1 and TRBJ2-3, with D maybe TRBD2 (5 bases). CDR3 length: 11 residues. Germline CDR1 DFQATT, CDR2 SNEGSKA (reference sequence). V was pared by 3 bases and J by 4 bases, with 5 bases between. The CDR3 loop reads CSASSADTQYF. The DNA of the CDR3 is TGCAGTGCTAGTAGCGCAGATACGCAGTATTTT.

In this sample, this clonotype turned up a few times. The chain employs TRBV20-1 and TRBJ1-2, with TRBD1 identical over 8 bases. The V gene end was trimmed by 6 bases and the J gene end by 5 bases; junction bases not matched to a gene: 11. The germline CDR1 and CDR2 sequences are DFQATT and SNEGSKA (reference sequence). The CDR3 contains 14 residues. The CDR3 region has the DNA TGCAGTGCGGAAACGACAGGGGTTGGGTATGGCTACACCTTC. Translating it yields CSAETTGVGYGYTF.

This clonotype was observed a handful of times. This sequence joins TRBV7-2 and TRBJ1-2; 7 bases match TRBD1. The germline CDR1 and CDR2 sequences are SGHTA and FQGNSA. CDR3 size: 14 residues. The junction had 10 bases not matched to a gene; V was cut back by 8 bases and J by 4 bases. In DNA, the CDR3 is TGTGCCAGCGCTACAGCGGGGACAGCCTATGGCTACACCTTC. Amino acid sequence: CASATAGTAYGYTF.

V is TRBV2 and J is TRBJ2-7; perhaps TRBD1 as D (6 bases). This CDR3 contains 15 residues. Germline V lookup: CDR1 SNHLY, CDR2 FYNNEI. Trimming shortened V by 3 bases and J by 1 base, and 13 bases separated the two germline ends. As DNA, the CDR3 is TGTGCCAGCAGTGATGCCAGGGGAAGGTCCTACGAGCAGTACTTC. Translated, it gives CASSDARGRSYEQYF.

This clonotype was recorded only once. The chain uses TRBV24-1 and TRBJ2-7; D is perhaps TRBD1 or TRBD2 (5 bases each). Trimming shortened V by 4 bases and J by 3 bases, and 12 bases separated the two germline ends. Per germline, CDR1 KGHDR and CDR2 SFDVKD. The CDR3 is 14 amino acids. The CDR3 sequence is CATSDPGTNYEQYF. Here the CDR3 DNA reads TGTGCCACCAGTGACCCCGGGACCAACTACGAGCAGTACTTC.

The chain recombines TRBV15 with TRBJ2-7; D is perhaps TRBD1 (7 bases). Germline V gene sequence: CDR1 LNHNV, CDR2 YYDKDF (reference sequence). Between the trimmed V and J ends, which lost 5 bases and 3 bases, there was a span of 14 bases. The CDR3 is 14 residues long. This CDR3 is CATSAGRGLYEQYF. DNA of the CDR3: TGTGCCACCAGCGCGGGAAGGGGGCTCTACGAGCAGTACTTC.